What follows are 10 T cell receptor beta chains derived from one specimen sequenced in a study of T cells in tuberculosis (dated by TCRdb to 2016 to 2019). The intended sense of this specimen's time point label: new active TB diagnosis, blood taken before or within 7 days of starting treatment. Library preparation was by the immunoSEQ multiplex PCR assay. The clones in this table, taken by TCRdb from immuneACCESS, are in-frame only. Not every clone is retained; where verified, under half of the shortfall comes from an unresolved V gene, and the cause of the rest is unknown. The sample records some 31,000 clones, 86% of which are singletons. The ten largest clonotypes hold under 6.5% of the sample. Sample: PBMCs, taken at tuberculosis diagnosis. The receptors here all came from an adult with tuberculosis.

The V and J genes are TRBV5-4 and TRBJ1-1; maybe TRBD1 (6 bases). From germline, CDR1 is SGHNT and CDR2 YYREEE (reference sequence). Deletions cut 0 bases from V and 0 bases from J, with 6 bases between. This CDR3 has 14 residues. The CDR3 region has the DNA TGTGCCAGCAGCTTGGGACAGGTGAACACTGAAGCTTTCTTT. Encoded protein: CASSLGQVNTEAFF.

The rearrangement uses TRBV19 and TRBJ1-4, with TRBD1 matching over 8 bases. This CDR3 spans 16 amino acids. Germline loops: CDR1 LNHDA, CDR2 SQIVND (reference sequence). J lost 1 base, V lost 9 bases, and 10 bases had no gene match. The CDR3 sequence is CASSLQGAQTNEKLFF. In DNA form, the CDR3 reads TGTGCCAGCAGTTTGCAGGGGGCGCAAACTAATGAAAAACTGTTTTTT.

The CDR3 is CASSAGQLLYISGNTIYF. For the CDR3, the DNA is TGTGCCAGCAGTGCGGGACAGCTCCTCTACATCTCTGGAAACACCATATATTTT. The V and J genes are TRBV6-4 and TRBJ1-3; 7 nucleotides line up with TRBD1. The CDR3 spans 18 residues. Trimming at V came to 4 bases and at J to 0 bases, leaving 12 bases not matched to a gene. Germline V gives CDR1 MRHNA, CDR2 SNTAGT.

V is TRBV28 and J is TRBJ1-1; D is ambiguous. This CDR3 is 14 amino acids long. The V and J ends lost 8 bases and 1 base respectively, with 14 bases between them. Germline loops: CDR1 MDHEN, CDR2 SYDVKM. The chain's CDR3 is CASRSTPPNTEAFF. The DNA of the CDR3 is TGTGCCAGCCGATCAACACCTCCGAACACTGAAGCTTTCTTT.

The chain couples TRBV27 to TRBJ1-3; no firm D call. The germline gives CDR1 MNHEY, CDR2 SMNVEV (reference sequence). This CDR3 spans 15 amino acids. V gave up 5 bases and J gave up 0 bases, with 11 bases separating them. This chain's CDR3 is CASSPRLSSGNTIYF. The CDR3 region has the DNA TGTGCCAGCAGTCCCCGACTTTCCTCTGGAAACACCATATATTTT.

This clone occurred a few times. The rearrangement uses TRBV27 and TRBJ1-1; D is unclear. V was clipped by 9 bases and J by 0 bases, with 14 bases between them. The length of the CDR3 is 14 residues. CDR1 is MNHEY, CDR2 SMNVEV, per germline (reference sequence). CDR3 amino acids: CARRPLPMNTEAFF. CDR3 sequence (DNA): TGTGCCAGGAGGCCACTTCCGATGAACACTGAAGCTTTCTTT.

The V call is TRBV5-1, the J call TRBJ1-1; 8 bases are a match to TRBD1. This CDR3 region has 14 residues. V dropped 4 bases and J dropped 5; count of bases not matched to a gene: 7. The germline CDR1 and CDR2 sequences are SGHRS and YFSETQ. In DNA, the CDR3 is TGCGCCAGCAGCCCACCTACAGGGGGGACTGAAGCTTTCTTT. The encoded protein is CASSPPTGGTEAFF.

This chain links TRBV11-1 with TRBJ2-5, with D perhaps matching TRBD2 (5 bases). CDR1 is SGHAT, CDR2 FQDESV, per germline (reference sequence). The V gene lost 4 bases and the J gene lost 5 bases, with 17 bases spanning the gap. CDR3 length: 15 residues. The CDR3 DNA sequence: TGTGCCAGCAGCTCCCGATCACTAGGTCCCGAGACCCAGTACTTC. It encodes CASSSRSLGPETQYF.

Here the CDR3 reads CASSDTGGDEQFF. Here the CDR3 DNA reads TGTGCCAGCAGTGATACGGGGGGGGATGAGCAGTTCTTC. This chain links TRBV6-1 with TRBJ2-1; 8 bases line up with TRBD2. Germline values: CDR1 MNHNS, CDR2 SASEGT. Trimming took 3 bases from V and 8 from J; bases not matched to a gene: 3. The CDR3 length is 13 residues.

The chain combines TRBV11-2 with TRBJ1-3, with TRBD1 matching over 7 bases. With V trimmed by 6 bases and J by 0 bases, 2 bases remained unmatched. CDR1 SGHAT and CDR2 FQNNGV come from the germline V gene. The CDR3 sequence is 14 residues long. The CDR3 here is CASRDRPSGNTIYF. The CDR3, as DNA: TGTGCCAGCAGGGACAGGCCCTCTGGAAACACCATATATTTT.